A single sample gave rise to the 13 T cell receptor beta chains below, sequenced in a study of blood T cell repertoires in COVID-19. The assay was immunoSEQ multiplex PCR, and TCRdb's table has in-frame clones only and misses some. The sample holds under 200,000 clones; more than 75% are singletons and the top ten take less than 3%. The sequenced sample consisted of peripheral blood. These receptors came from a woman aged 80 or over with COVID-19, enrolled during active disease.

This rearrangement joins TRBV6-5 to TRBJ2-3; a possible D gene is TRBD1 (5 bases). Per the germline V gene, CDR1 is MNHEY and CDR2 is SVGAGI. The CDR3 contains 14 residues. The V and J ends lost 6 bases and 3 bases respectively, with 13 bases between them. The CDR3 bases are TGTGCCAGCAGCCTTGCAGGGCCGACAGATACGCAGTATTTT. Its protein is CASSLAGPTDTQYF.

The chain is built from TRBV27 and TRBJ2-7; perhaps TRBD2 as D (6 bases). Trimming stripped 5 bases from V and 2 bases from J, with 16 bases between. The CDR3 has 15 amino acids. CDR1 is MNHEY and CDR2 is SMNVEV in the germline V gene (reference sequence). DNA for the CDR3: TGTGCCAGCAGTCTAGGATCCGGGAGTCCCTACGAGCAGTACTTC. It translates to CASSLGSGSPYEQYF.

The J gene is TRBJ1-1, the V gene TRBV19; weak D call: TRBD1 (5 bases). This CDR3 region has 12 residues. CDR1 is LNHDA and CDR2 is SQIVND in the germline V gene (reference sequence). Trimming stripped 8 bases from V and 11 bases from J, with 18 bases between. The CDR3 reads CASSLRAGRAFF. The CDR3 nucleotides read TGTGCCAGTTCCTTGAGGGCAGGGAGGGCTTTCTTT.

The CDR3 DNA reads as TGTGCCACCAGCAGAGGATCCTTGGGCGGGCTATTAGACGAGCAGTACTTC. This sequence encodes CATSRGSLGGLLDEQYF. The chain has TRBV15 and TRBJ2-7, with D tentatively TRBD2 (5 bases). CDR3 length: 17 amino acids. In germline, CDR1 is LNHNV, CDR2 YYDKDF (reference sequence). V was trimmed by 1 base and J by 5 bases, leaving 21 bases between them.

V is TRBV28 and J is TRBJ1-6; tentative D call: TRBD1 (5 bases). The CDR3 is 14 amino acids. With 8 bases removed from V and 8 bases from J, the gap between germline ends came to 16 bases. Per germline, CDR1 MDHEN and CDR2 SYDVKM. The CDR3 DNA follows: TGTGCCAGCCTCTCCAGACAGATTTATTCACCCCTCCACTTT. Translation: CASLSRQIYSPLHF. Using reference TRBV28 and TRBJ1-6 for the parts outside the CDR3, the full variable domain is DVKVTQSSRYLVKRTGEKVFLECVQDMDHENMFWYRQDPGLGLRLIYFSYDVKMKEKGDIPEGYSVSREKKERFSLILESASTNQTSMYLCASLSRQIYSPLHFGNGTRLTVT.

V gene TRBV18 combines with J gene TRBJ1-2; possible D gene TRBD1, 5 bases. The CDR3 covers 16 residues. V lost 1 base to trimming and J lost 0 bases, with 12 bases between them. Germline V gene sequence: CDR1 KGHSH, CDR2 LQKENI. CDR3 residues: CASSPRGEPTNYGYTF. The CDR3 region has the DNA TGTGCCAGCTCACCACGGGGGGAGCCAACTAACTATGGCTACACCTTC.

This clone has a handful of counts. The CDR3 spells CASMAGGYTF. The CDR3 bases are TGTGCCAGCATGGCAGGAGGCTACACCTTC. This chain joins TRBV28 and TRBJ1-2; D not certain. The germline gives CDR1 MDHEN, CDR2 SYDVKM. The CDR3 runs 10 residues. V dropped 7 bases and J dropped 8 bases, with 8 bases sitting between them.

The rearrangement joins TRBV6-2 or TRBV6-3 to TRBJ2-3, with D unclear. The CDR3 is made up of 12 amino acids. The V end was cut by 6 bases, the J end by 4 bases, with 8 bases between. Germline V lookup: CDR1 MNHEY, CDR2 SVGEGT. CDR3 region: CASSTVSDTQYF. CDR3 in DNA: TGTGCCAGCAGCACAGTTTCAGATACGCAGTATTTT.

Only one count was recorded for this clone. V is TRBV5-1 and J is TRBJ2-1; 16 bases are a match to TRBD2. CDR3 size: 16 residues. The trim removed 4 bases at V and 8 bases at J, leaving 6 bases unmatched. Germline V CDR1 and CDR2: SGHRS, YFSETQ. CDR3 residues: CASSPGTSGRDYEQFF. The CDR3 DNA follows: TGCGCCAGCAGCCCCGGGACTAGCGGGAGGGATTATGAGCAGTTCTTC.

For the CDR3, the DNA is TGTGCCATCAGTTCAGACAGGGGCGAGCCCCAGCATTTT. It translates to CAISSDRGEPQHF. The chain carries TRBV10-3 and TRBJ1-5, with 8 bases aligning to TRBD1. Losses at the gene ends were 5 bases for V and 8 bases for J; bases not matched to a gene: 5. CDR1 is ENHRY and CDR2 is SYGVKD in the germline V gene. This CDR3 comprises 13 residues.

The V and J genes are TRBV6-5 and TRBJ1-4, with 8 nucleotides matching TRBD1. Germline V gene sequence: CDR1 MNHEY, CDR2 SVGAGI. V gave up 6 bases and J gave up 5 bases; unmatched junction bases: 5. The CDR3 covers 14 residues. The CDR3 protein is CASRINRGNEKLFF. CDR3 nucleotides: TGTGCCAGCAGGATCAACAGGGGGAATGAAAAACTGTTTTTT.

V is TRBV7-9 and J is TRBJ1-4; D remains ambiguous. The germline gives CDR1 SEHNR, CDR2 FQNEAQ (reference sequence). This CDR3 spans 16 amino acids. V shed 5 bases and J shed 5 bases, with 18 bases lying between them. The CDR3 region has the DNA TGTGCCAGCAGCCCTAAAGCCTCGTCAATGAATGAAAAACTGTTTTTT. Encoded protein: CASSPKASSMNEKLFF.

V usage is TRBV19 and J usage is TRBJ1-2; 8 bases fit TRBD1. Germline CDR1 reads LNHDA; CDR2 reads SQIVND (reference sequence). The length of the CDR3 is 15 residues. V shed 0 bases and J 8 bases; nucleotides not matched to a gene: 8. CDR3 sequence reads: CASSIDRGPRSGYTF. CDR3 DNA: TGTGCCAGTAGTATAGACAGGGGGCCACGGAGCGGCTACACCTTC.